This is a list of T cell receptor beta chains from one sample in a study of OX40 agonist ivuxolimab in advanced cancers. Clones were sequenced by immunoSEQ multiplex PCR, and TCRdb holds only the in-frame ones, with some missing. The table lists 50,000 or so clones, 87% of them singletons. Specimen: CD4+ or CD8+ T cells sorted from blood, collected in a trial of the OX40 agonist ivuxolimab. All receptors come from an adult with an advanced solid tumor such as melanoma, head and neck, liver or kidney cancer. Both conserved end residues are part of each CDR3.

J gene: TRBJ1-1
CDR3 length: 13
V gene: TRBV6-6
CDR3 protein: CASSYVSAGEAFF

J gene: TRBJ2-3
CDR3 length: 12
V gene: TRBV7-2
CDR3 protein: CASSLGADTQYF

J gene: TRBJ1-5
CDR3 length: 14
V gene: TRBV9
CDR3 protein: CASSPAGGRQPQHF

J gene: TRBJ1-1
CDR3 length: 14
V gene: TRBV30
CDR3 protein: CAWDRQGVRTEAFF

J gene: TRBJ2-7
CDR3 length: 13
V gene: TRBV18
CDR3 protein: CASSRDRGYEQYF

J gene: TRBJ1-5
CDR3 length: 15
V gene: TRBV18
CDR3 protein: CASSPPYGGNQPQHF

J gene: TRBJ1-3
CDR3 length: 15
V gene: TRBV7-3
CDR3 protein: CASSLTGNSGNTIYF

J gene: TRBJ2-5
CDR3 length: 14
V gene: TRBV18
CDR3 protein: CASSPGQGKETQYF

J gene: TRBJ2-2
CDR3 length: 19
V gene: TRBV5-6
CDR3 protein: CASSLFRTSGRAGTGELFF

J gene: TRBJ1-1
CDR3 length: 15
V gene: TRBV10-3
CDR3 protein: CAISEFTGYNTEAFF

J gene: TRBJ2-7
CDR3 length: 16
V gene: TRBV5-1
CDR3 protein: CASSLGHRDRRYEQYF

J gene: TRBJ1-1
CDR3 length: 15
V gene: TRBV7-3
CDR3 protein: CASSSAPGAGAEAFF

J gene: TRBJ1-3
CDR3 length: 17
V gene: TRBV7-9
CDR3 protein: CASSLAGMGDSGNTIYF

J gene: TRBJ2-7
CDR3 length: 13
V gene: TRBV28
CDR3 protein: CATRTGGLYEQYF

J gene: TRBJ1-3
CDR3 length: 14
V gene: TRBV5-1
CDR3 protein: CASSLWGSGNTIYF

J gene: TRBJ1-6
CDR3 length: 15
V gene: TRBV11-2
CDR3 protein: CASSHQGGVGSPLHF

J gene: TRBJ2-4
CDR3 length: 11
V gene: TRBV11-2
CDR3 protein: CASSFRVGQYF

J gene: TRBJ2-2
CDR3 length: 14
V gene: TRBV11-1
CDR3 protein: CASSPRLETGELFF

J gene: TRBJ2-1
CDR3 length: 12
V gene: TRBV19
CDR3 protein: CASSRLYNEQFF

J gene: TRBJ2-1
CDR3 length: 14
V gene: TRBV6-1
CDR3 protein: CASSVVHSYNEQFF

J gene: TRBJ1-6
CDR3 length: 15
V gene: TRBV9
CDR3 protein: CASSVSSSYNSPLHF

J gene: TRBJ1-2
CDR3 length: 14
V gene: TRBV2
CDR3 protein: CASSEAPSNYGYTF

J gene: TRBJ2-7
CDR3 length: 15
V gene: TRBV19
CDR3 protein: CASSLDSGLAGEQYF

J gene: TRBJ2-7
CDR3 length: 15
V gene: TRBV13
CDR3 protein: CASSSQVASSYEQYF

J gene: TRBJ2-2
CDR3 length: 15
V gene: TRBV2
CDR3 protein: CASSWSQGNTGELFF

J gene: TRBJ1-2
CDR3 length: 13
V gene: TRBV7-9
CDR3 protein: CASSLAGNYGYTF

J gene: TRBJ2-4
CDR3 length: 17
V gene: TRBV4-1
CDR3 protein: CASSQMGQGKAKNIQYF

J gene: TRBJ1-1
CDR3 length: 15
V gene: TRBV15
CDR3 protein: CATSRGGQGVSEAFF

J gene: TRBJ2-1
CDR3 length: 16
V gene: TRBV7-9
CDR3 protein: CASSTMTGVGNNEQFF

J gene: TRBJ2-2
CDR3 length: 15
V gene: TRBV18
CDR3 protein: CASSFPGLRAGELFF

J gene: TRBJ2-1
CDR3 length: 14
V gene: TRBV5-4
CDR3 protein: CASSSGTTHNEQFF

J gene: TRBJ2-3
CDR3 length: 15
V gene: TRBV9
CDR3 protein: CASSVEDGGTDTQYF

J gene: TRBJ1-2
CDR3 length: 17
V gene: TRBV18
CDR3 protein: CASSPYRPAGANYGYTF